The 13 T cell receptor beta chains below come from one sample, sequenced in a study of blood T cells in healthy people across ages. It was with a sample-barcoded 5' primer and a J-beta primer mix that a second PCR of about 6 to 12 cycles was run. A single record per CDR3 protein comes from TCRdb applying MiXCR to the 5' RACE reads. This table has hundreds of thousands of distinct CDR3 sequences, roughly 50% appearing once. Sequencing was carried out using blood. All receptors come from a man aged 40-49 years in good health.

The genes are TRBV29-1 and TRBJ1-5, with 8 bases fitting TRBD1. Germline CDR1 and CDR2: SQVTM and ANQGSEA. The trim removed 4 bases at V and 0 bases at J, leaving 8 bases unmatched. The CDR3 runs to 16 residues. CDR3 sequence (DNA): TGCAGCGTTGGGCTGCTGACAGGGGATAGCAATCAGCCCCAGCATTTT. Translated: CSVGLLTGDSNQPQHF.

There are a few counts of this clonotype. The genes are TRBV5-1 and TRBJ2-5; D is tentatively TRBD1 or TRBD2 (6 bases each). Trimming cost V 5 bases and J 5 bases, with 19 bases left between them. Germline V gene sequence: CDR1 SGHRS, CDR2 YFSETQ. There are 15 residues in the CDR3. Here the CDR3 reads CASRGSGEGGETQYF. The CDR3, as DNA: TGCGCCAGCAGAGGCTCTGGAGAAGGGGGGGAGACCCAGTACTTC.

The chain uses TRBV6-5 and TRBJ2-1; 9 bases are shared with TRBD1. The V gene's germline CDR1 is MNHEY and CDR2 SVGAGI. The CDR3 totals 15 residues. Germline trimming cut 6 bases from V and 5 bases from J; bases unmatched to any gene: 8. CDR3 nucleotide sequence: TGTGCCAGCAGACGGGACAGGGAGCGGGACAATGAGCAGTTCTTC. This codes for CASRRDRERDNEQFF.

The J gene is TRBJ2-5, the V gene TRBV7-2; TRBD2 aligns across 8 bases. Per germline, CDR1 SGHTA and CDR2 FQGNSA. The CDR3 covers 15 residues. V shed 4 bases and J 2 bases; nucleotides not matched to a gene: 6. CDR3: CASSYLSGMQETQYF. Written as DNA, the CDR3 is TGTGCCAGCAGCTACCTTAGCGGGATGCAAGAGACCCAGTACTTC.

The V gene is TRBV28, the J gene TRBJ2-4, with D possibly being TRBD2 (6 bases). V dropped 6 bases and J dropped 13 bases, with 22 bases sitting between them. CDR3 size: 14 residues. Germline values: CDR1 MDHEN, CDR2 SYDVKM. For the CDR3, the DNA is TGTGCCAGCAGCCAACACCCGGAGGGAACTCAGCAGTACTTC. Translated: CASSQHPEGTQQYF.

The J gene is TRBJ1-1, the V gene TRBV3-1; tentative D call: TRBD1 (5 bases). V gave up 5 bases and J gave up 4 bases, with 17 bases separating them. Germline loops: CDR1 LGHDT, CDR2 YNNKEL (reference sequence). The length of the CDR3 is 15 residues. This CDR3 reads CASSSLPGGGTEAFF. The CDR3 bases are TGTGCCAGCAGCTCGCTACCCGGGGGGGGCACTGAAGCTTTCTTT.

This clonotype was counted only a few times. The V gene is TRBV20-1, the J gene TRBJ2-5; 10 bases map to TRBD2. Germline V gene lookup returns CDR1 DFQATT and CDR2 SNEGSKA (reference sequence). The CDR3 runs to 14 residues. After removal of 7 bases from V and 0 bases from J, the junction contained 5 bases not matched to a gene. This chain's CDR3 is CSVRLAGYQETQYF. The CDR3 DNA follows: TGCAGTGTAAGACTAGCGGGTTACCAAGAGACCCAGTACTTC.

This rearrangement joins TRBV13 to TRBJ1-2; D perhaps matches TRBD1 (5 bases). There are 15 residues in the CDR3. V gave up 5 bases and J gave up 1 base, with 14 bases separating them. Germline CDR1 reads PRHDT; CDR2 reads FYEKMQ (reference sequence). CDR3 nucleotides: TGTGCCAGCAGCCTGGAAATCGACAGTAACTATGGCTACACCTTC. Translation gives CASSLEIDSNYGYTF.

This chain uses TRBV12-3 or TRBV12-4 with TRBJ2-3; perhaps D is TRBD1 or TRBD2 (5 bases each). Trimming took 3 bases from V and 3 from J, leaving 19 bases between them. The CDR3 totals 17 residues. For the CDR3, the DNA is TGTGCCAGCAGTTTCCTAGGGTGGGGGACCCTAACAGATACGCAGTATTTT. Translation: CASSFLGWGTLTDTQYF.

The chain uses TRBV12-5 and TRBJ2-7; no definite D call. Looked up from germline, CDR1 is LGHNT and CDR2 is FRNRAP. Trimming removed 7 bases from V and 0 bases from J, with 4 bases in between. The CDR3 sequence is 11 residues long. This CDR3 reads CASEPSYEQYF. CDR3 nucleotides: TGTGCTAGTGAGCCCTCCTACGAGCAGTACTTC.

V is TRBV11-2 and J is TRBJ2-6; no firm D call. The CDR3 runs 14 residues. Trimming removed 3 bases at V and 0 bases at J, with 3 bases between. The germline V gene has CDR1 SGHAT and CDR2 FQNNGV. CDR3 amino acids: CASSFNSGANVLTF. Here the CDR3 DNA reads TGTGCCAGCAGCTTCAACTCTGGGGCCAACGTCCTGACTTTC. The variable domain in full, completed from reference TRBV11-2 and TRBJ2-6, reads EAGVAQSPRYKIIEKRQSVAFWCNPISGHATLYWYQQILGQGPKLLIQFQNNGVVDDSQLPKDRFSAERLKGVDSTLKIQPAKLEDSAVYLCASSFNSGANVLTFGAGSRLTVL.

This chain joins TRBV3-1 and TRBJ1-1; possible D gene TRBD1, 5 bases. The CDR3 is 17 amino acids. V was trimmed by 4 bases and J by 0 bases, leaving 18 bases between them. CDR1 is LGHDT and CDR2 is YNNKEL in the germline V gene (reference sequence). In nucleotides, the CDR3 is TGTGCCAGCAGCCCGCGGTGGGTCAGGGCCCTGAACACTGAAGCTTTCTTT. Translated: CASSPRWVRALNTEAFF.

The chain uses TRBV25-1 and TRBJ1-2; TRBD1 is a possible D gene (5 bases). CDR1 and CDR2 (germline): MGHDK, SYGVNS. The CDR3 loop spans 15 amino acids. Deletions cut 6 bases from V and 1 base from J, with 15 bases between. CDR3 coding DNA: TGTGCCAGCAGCTTCGGGACGGCGAGTAACTATGGCTACACCTTC. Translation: CASSFGTASNYGYTF.